The 21 T cell receptor beta chains listed next were all sequenced from one sample in a study of identical twins. Via MiXCR, TCRdb re-called the 5' RACE reads, giving one row per CDR3 protein. The sample consists of under 450,000 distinct CDR3 sequences, less than 20% of them appearing once. Sequencing was carried out using naive T cells sorted from blood. These receptors were collected from a man aged 45-65 years in good health.

This clonotype was picked up a small number of times. This chain uses TRBV5-1 with TRBJ2-7; perhaps TRBD2 as D (6 bases). Trimming removed 0 bases at V and 2 bases at J, with 12 bases between. CDR1 is SGHRS, CDR2 YFSETQ, per germline. The CDR3 consists of 15 residues. DNA for the CDR3: TGCGCCAGCAGCTTGGGTCCGACGGGGGCCTACGAGCAGTACTTC. It encodes CASSLGPTGAYEQYF. Drawing the rest from reference TRBV5-1 and TRBJ2-7, the complete variable domain is KAGVTQTPRYLIKTRGQQVTLSCSPISGHRSVSWYQQTPGQGLQFLFEYFSETQRNKGNFPGRFSGRQFSNSRSEMNVSTLELGDSALYLCASSLGPTGAYEQYFGPGTRLTVT.

The table lists this clonotype with a few counts. The chain combines TRBV5-1 with TRBJ2-2; D unresolved. The V gene lost 3 bases and the J gene lost 6 bases, with 15 bases spanning the gap. CDR3 length equals 15 residues. Germline V lookup: CDR1 SGHRS, CDR2 YFSETQ. This CDR3 is CASSSPHYRAGELFF. The CDR3 region has the DNA TGCGCCAGCAGCTCCCCCCACTATCGGGCCGGGGAGCTGTTTTTT.

The gene calls are TRBV6-6 and TRBJ2-7; TRBD1 aligns across 7 bases. J was trimmed by 7 bases and V by 4 bases; bases with no gene match: 4. This CDR3 has 12 residues. Germline V lookup: CDR1 MNHNY, CDR2 SVGAGI (reference sequence). Written as DNA, the CDR3 is TGTGCCAGCAGTTCAACAGGGGAAGAGCAGTACTTC. This codes for CASSSTGEEQYF.

The chain combines TRBV29-1 with TRBJ2-2, with a possible D match to TRBD1 (6 bases). Germline V gene sequence: CDR1 SQVTM, CDR2 ANQGSEA. CDR3 size: 13 residues. V lost 7 bases and J 3 bases, leaving 12 bases between the germline ends. CDR3 bases: TGCAGCGCCCAGAAGGGGGACACCGGGGAGCTGTTTTTT. This translates into CSAQKGDTGELFF.

This clonotype appeared many times. V gene TRBV12-3 or TRBV12-4 combines with J gene TRBJ2-7, with D perhaps TRBD2 (5 bases). Trimming pared 3 bases from V and 3 bases from J, leaving 12 bases between. The CDR3 runs to 14 residues. This CDR3 is CASSLGQRLYEQYF. For the CDR3, the DNA is TGTGCCAGCAGTTTGGGCCAGCGGCTCTACGAGCAGTACTTC.

The table lists this clonotype with a few counts. This chain connects TRBV7-2 to TRBJ2-3; unclear D gene. Germline V gives CDR1 SGHTA, CDR2 FQGNSA. CDR3 length equals 13 residues. Trimming removed 6 bases from V and 6 bases from J, with 13 bases in between. CDR3 in amino acids: CASSQPKADTQYF. CDR3 coding DNA: TGTGCCAGCAGTCAACCGAAGGCGGATACGCAGTATTTT.

The table lists this clonotype with many counts. The chain links TRBV6-5 to TRBJ2-3; 8 nucleotides match TRBD2. V shed 2 bases and J 1 base; nucleotides not matched to a gene: 2. The CDR3 runs to 15 residues. Germline V gives CDR1 MNHEY, CDR2 SVGAGI. The CDR3 reads CASSYGRGGTDTQYF. In DNA, the CDR3 is TGTGCCAGCAGTTACGGGCGGGGGGGCACAGATACGCAGTATTTT.

The rearrangement joins TRBV30 to TRBJ1-1, with a tentative D call TRBD1 (6 bases). Germline loops: CDR1 GTSNPN, CDR2 SVGIG (reference sequence). This CDR3 has 13 amino acids. The V end was cut by 4 bases, the J end by 3 bases, with 12 bases between. The CDR3 nucleotides read TGTGCCTGGATCTGGGGGCGCGACACTGAAGCTTTCTTT. It specifies CAWIWGRDTEAFF. The full variable domain, in which reference TRBV30 and TRBJ1-1 provide the parts outside the CDR3, is SQTIHQWPATLVQPVGSPLSLECTVEGTSNPNLYWYRQAAGRGLQLLFYSVGIGQISSEVPQNLSASRPQDRQFILSSKKLLLSDSGFYLCAWIWGRDTEAFFGQGTRLTVV.

Many counts were recorded for this clonotype. The rearrangement uses TRBV28 and TRBJ2-7; D is unclear. Trimming left V 2 bases short and J 1 base short, with 18 bases between. This CDR3 has 17 amino acids. Per the germline V gene, CDR1 is MDHEN and CDR2 is SYDVKM. The CDR3 loop reads CASSLSDLSWISYEQYF. The CDR3 DNA follows: TGTGCCAGCAGTTTAAGCGACCTTAGTTGGATTTCCTACGAGCAGTACTTC.

This clonotype occurred a few times. CDR3 sequence: CSVEYRVRVNTEAFF. CDR3 nucleotides: TGCAGCGTTGAATACAGGGTTCGAGTGAACACTGAAGCTTTCTTT. This chain uses TRBV29-1 with TRBJ1-1; weak D call: TRBD1 (6 bases). The CDR3 spans 15 residues. Germline lookup yields CDR1 SQVTM and CDR2 ANQGSEA. V was clipped by 2 bases and J by 0 bases, with 13 bases between them.

The chain employs TRBV7-2 and TRBJ1-6; a possible D gene is TRBD1 (5 bases). The CDR3 loop spans 16 amino acids. V was shortened by 1 base and J by 19 bases, with 26 bases between the two germline ends. CDR1 and CDR2 (germline): SGHTA, FQGNSA. As DNA, the CDR3 is TGTGCCAGCAGCTTAGGGCGCCGCAGGGAGGGGATCACCCCTCACTTT. This gives the protein CASSLGRRREGITPHF.

This clonotype was recorded at least ten times. V and J are TRBV5-1 and TRBJ2-5, with TRBD1 identical over 7 bases. CDR1 and CDR2 (germline): SGHRS, YFSETQ. The V segment lost 6 bases and the J segment 0 bases; nucleotides outside the gene matches: 8. The CDR3 sequence is 15 residues long. The CDR3 region is CASTLGDSYQETQYF. DNA for the CDR3: TGCGCCAGCACTCTCGGGGACAGCTACCAAGAGACCCAGTACTTC.

This clonotype was counted a few times. J is TRBJ1-6 and V is TRBV20-1; TRBD1 agrees at 8 bases. V shed 5 bases, J shed 10 bases, and the junction held 10 bases outside the gene matches. Germline CDR1 reads DFQATT; CDR2 reads SNEGSKA (reference sequence). The CDR3 is made up of 14 amino acids. CDR3 residues: CSAAPGQVESPLHF. The CDR3 DNA reads TGCAGTGCTGCTCCGGGACAGGTAGAATCACCCCTCCACTTT.

This clonotype was detected many times. This chain connects TRBV6-2 or TRBV6-3 to TRBJ2-3; no definite D call. With 4 bases removed from V and 6 bases from J, the gap between germline ends came to 11 bases. The CDR3 extends over 13 amino acids. Germline V gene data show CDR1 as MNHEY and CDR2 as SVGEGT. CDR3: CASSSPLKDTQYF. The CDR3 coding sequence is TGTGCCAGCAGTTCTCCACTCAAGGATACGCAGTATTTT.

The count of this clonotype is one. V and J are TRBV5-1 and TRBJ1-1, with unresolved D. This CDR3 has 13 amino acids. Germline V gene sequence: CDR1 SGHRS, CDR2 YFSETQ. Trimming stripped 0 bases from V and 11 bases from J, with 14 bases between. The CDR3 region has the DNA TGCGCCAGCAGCTTGGACGTTGCTTCGGGCGCTTTCTTT. Protein sequence: CASSLDVASGAFF.

V is TRBV28 and J is TRBJ2-7; D could derive from TRBD1 or TRBD2 (5 bases each). CDR1 and CDR2 (germline): MDHEN, SYDVKM. The CDR3 is 15 residues long. Trimming left V 6 bases short and J 3 bases short, with 18 bases between. The CDR3 bases are TGTGCCAGCAGCCGAGCCGGGACGGCCCTCTACGAGCAGTACTTC. It translates to CASSRAGTALYEQYF. Variable domain in full (rest from reference TRBV28 and TRBJ2-7): DVKVTQSSRYLVKRTGEKVFLECVQDMDHENMFWYRQDPGLGLRLIYFSYDVKMKEKGDIPEGYSVSREKKERFSLILESASTNQTSMYLCASSRAGTALYEQYFGPGTRLTVT.

This clonotype has ten or more counts. V usage is TRBV5-1 and J usage is TRBJ1-1; maybe TRBD1 (5 bases). V gave up 4 bases and J gave up 4 bases, with 17 bases separating them. Germline loops: CDR1 SGHRS, CDR2 YFSETQ. There are 15 residues in the CDR3. In nucleotides, the CDR3 is TGCGCCAGCAGCCCCCAGACAGTTGGGGGCACTGAAGCTTTCTTT. It encodes CASSPQTVGGTEAFF.

This clonotype was detected ten times or more. The chain combines TRBV7-2 with TRBJ2-7; 9 bases are shared with TRBD2. Germline loops: CDR1 SGHTA, CDR2 FQGNSA. The CDR3 covers 15 residues. V shed 5 bases, J shed 2 bases, and the junction held 7 bases outside the gene matches. The CDR3 loop is CASSISGGLTYEQYF. DNA of the CDR3: TGTGCCAGCAGCATTAGCGGGGGCCTAACCTACGAGCAGTACTTC.

A few counts support this clonotype. J is TRBJ2-7 and V is TRBV20-1; weak D call: TRBD2 (5 bases). Germline V gene sequence: CDR1 DFQATT, CDR2 SNEGSKA (reference sequence). Between the trimmed V and J ends, which lost 4 bases and 0 bases, there was a span of 13 bases. The CDR3 is 14 residues long. The CDR3 is CSAISSGSSYEQYF. CDR3 in DNA: TGCAGTGCTATAAGTTCGGGGAGCTCCTACGAGCAGTACTTC.

The CDR3: CASSSSGGAGNEQFF. The DNA for the CDR3 is TGTGCCAGCAGCTCTAGCGGGGGGGCTGGCAATGAGCAGTTCTTC. The chain couples TRBV7-2 to TRBJ2-1; TRBD2 agrees at 12 bases. The trim removed 4 bases at V and 6 bases at J, leaving 4 bases unmatched. The CDR3 contains 15 residues. Germline V gene sequence: CDR1 SGHTA, CDR2 FQGNSA.

Many counts were recorded for this clonotype. The chain uses TRBV5-1 and TRBJ2-1, with 7 bases identical to TRBD2. Germline-derived CDR1 and CDR2 are SGHRS and YFSETQ. This CDR3 region has 14 residues. The V segment lost 4 bases and the J segment 4 bases; nucleotides outside the gene matches: 5. The CDR3 DNA reads TGCGCCAGCAGCCCGGTGGGAGGGTACAATGAGCAGTTCTTC. Residues: CASSPVGGYNEQFF.